Below are 2 T cell receptor beta chains sequenced from a single sample in a study of cytomegalovirus exposure and HLA in healthy donors. A multiplex PCR was run with 60 Vbeta primers and 13 Jbeta primers. TCRdb keeps only in-frame clones here, not all; method: immunoSEQ multiplex PCR. Counted here are under 150,000 clones, about two thirds occurring once; the ten biggest clones make up 2% to 2.5%. The specimen was PBMCs. Every receptor here comes from a man aged 40-50 years in good health and CMV-seronegative.

This chain connects TRBV7-7 to TRBJ2-3, with TRBD1 matching 9 bases. Germline trimming cut 5 bases from V and 4 bases from J; bases unmatched to any gene: 7. Germline-derived CDR1 and CDR2 are SSHAT and FNYEAQ (reference sequence). The CDR3 is 15 residues long. CDR3 coding DNA: TGTGCCAGCAGCACCGGGACAGGGTCTTCAGATACGCAGTATTTT. Encoded protein: CASSTGTGSSDTQYF.

V usage is TRBV6-5 and J usage is TRBJ2-7; 9 bases agree with TRBD1. V gave up 0 bases and J gave up 3 bases; unmatched junction bases: 3. The CDR3 runs to 15 residues. Germline lookup yields CDR1 MNHEY and CDR2 SVGAGI. The CDR3 reads CASSYSRDRDYEQYF. The CDR3 DNA reads TGTGCCAGCAGTTACTCTCGGGACAGGGACTACGAGCAGTACTTC.